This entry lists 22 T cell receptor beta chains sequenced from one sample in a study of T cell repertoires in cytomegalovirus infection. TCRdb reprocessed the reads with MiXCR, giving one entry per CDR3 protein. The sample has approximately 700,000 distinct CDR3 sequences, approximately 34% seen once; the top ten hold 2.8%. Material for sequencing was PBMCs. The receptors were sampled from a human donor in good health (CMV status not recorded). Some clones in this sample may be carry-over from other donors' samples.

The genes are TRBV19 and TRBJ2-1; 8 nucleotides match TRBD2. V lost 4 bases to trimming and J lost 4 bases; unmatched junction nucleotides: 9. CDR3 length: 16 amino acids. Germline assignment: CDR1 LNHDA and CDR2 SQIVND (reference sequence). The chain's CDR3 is CASSRTSTPGYNEQFF. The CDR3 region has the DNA TGTGCCAGTAGTAGGACTAGCACGCCAGGGTACAATGAGCAGTTCTTC.

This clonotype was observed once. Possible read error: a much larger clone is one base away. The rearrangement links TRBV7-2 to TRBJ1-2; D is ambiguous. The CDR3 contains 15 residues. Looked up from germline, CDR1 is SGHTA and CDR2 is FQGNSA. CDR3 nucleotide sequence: TGTGCCAGCAGCTCCCTGGGAGGGTCTAACTATGTCTACACCTTC. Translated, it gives CASSSLGGSNYVYTF.

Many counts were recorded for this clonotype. The DNA for the CDR3 is TGTGCCAGCAGGAGTCGAACAGGAACCTATAATTCACCCCTCCACTTT. Translating it yields CASRSRTGTYNSPLHF. The J gene is TRBJ1-6, the V gene TRBV7-2; a possible D gene is TRBD1 (5 bases). The ends were cut back, 6 bases at V and 2 bases at J, with 14 bases in the middle. This CDR3 is built from 16 residues. Per the germline V gene, CDR1 is SGHTA and CDR2 is FQGNSA.

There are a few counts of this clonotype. The CDR3: CASSLGQGLYTEAFF. For the CDR3, the DNA is TGCGCCAGCAGCCTGGGACAGGGGTTGTACACTGAAGCTTTCTTT. J is TRBJ1-1 and V is TRBV4-1, with TRBD1 matching over 10 bases. Germline CDR1 MGHRA, CDR2 YSYEKL. The V segment lost 4 bases and the J segment 3 bases; nucleotides outside the gene matches: 5. CDR3 length: 15 amino acids.

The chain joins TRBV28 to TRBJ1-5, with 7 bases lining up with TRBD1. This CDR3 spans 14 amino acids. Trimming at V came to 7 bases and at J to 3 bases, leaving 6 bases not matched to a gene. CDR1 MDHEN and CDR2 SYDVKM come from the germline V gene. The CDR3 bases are TGTGCCAGCATTAGGGGACAGATCAATCAGCCCCAGCATTTT. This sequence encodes CASIRGQINQPQHF.

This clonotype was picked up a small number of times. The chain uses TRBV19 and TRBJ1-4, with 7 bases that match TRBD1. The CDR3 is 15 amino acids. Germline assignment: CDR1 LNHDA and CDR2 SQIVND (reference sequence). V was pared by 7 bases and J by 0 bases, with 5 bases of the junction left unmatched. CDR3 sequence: CASKGGPATNEKLFF. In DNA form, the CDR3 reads TGTGCCAGTAAAGGGGGCCCTGCAACTAATGAAAAACTGTTTTTT.

CDR3 residues: CASSLGGLASDEQYF. CDR3 in DNA: TGTGCCAGCAGCTTAGGGGGACTAGCCTCGGACGAGCAGTACTTC. V usage is TRBV7-2 and J usage is TRBJ2-7; 9 bases match TRBD2. This CDR3 has 15 residues. The V segment lost 1 base and the J segment 5 bases; nucleotides outside the gene matches: 6. CDR1 is SGHTA, CDR2 FQGNSA, per germline.

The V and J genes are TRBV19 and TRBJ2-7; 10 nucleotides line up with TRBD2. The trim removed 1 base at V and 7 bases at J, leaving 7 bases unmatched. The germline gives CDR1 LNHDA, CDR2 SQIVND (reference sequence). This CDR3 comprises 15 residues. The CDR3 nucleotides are TGTGCCAGTAGTATAGGGGCGCTAGCGGGAGAGGAGCAGTACTTC. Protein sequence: CASSIGALAGEEQYF.

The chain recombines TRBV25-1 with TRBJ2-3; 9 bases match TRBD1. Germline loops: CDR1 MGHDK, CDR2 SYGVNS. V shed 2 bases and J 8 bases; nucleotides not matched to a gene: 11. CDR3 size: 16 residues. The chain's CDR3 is CASSEPGQGLKGTQYF. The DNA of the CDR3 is TGTGCCAGCAGTGAACCGGGACAGGGTTTGAAGGGTACGCAGTATTTT.

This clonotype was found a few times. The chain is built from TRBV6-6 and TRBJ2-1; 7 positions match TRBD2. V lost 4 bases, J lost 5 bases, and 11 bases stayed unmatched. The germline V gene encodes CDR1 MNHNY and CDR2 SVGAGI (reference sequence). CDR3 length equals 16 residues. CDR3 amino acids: CASSWVVTSPHNEQFF. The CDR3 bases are TGTGCCAGCAGTTGGGTTGTGACTAGCCCCCACAATGAGCAGTTCTTC.

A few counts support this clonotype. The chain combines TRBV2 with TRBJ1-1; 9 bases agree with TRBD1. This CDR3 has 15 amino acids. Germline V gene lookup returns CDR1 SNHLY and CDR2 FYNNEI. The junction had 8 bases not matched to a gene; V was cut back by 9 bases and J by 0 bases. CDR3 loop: CAREDRGIMNTEAFF. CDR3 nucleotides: TGTGCCAGAGAGGACAGGGGCATCATGAACACTGAAGCTTTCTTT.

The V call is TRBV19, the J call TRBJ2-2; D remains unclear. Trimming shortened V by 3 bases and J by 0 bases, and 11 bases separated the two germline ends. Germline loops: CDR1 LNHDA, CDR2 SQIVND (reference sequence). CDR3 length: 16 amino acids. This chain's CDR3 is CASSMGLVTNTGELFF. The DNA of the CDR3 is TGTGCCAGTAGTATGGGCCTAGTCACGAACACCGGGGAGCTGTTTTTT.

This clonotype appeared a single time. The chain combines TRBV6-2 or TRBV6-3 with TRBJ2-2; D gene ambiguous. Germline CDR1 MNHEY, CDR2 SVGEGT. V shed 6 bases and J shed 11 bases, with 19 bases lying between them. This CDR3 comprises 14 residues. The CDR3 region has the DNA TGTGCCAGCAGCTACCTCGACCGTTGGGGTGAGCTGTTTTTT. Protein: CASSYLDRWGELFF.

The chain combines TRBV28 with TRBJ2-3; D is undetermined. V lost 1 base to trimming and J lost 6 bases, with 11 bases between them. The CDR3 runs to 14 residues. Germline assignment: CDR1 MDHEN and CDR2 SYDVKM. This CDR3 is CASSLSSFADTQYF. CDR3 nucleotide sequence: TGTGCCAGCAGTTTATCCAGCTTCGCTGATACGCAGTATTTT.

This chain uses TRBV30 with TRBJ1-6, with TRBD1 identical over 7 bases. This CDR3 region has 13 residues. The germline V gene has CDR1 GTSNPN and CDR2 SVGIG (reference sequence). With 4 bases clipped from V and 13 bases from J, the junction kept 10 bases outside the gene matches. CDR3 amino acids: CAWNGQVPGPLHF. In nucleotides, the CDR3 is TGTGCCTGGAACGGACAGGTGCCCGGGCCCCTCCACTTT. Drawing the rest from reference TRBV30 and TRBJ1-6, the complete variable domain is SQTIHQWPATLVQPVGSPLSLECTVEGTSNPNLYWYRQAAGRGLQLLFYSVGIGQISSEVPQNLSASRPQDRQFILSSKKLLLSDSGFYLCAWNGQVPGPLHFGNGTRLTVT.

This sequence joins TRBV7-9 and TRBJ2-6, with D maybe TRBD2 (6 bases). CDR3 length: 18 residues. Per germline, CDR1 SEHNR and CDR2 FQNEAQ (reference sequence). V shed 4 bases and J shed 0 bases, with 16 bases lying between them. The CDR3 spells CASSSPGLQGSGANVLTF. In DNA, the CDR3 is TGTGCCAGCAGCTCTCCGGGACTCCAGGGCTCTGGGGCCAACGTCCTGACTTTC.

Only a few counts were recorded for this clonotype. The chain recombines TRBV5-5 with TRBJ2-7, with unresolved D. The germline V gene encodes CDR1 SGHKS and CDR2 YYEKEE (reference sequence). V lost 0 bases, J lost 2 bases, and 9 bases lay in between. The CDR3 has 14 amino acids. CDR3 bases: TGTGCCAGCAGCTTGGTTCCTCCCCCCTACGAGCAGTACTTC. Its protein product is CASSLVPPPYEQYF.

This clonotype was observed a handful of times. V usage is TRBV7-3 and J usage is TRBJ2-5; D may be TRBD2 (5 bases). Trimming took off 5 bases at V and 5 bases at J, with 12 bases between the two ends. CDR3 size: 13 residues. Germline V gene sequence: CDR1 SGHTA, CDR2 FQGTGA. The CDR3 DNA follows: TGTGCCAGCAGCGAAGGGTCGGGGGAGACCCAGTACTTC. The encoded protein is CASSEGSGETQYF.

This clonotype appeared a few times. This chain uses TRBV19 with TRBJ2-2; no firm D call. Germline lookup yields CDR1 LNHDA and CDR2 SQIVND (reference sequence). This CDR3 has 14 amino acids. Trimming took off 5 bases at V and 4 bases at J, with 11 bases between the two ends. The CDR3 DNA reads TGTGCCAGTAGTGATACCCCCCGCACCGGGGAGCTGTTTTTT. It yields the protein CASSDTPRTGELFF.

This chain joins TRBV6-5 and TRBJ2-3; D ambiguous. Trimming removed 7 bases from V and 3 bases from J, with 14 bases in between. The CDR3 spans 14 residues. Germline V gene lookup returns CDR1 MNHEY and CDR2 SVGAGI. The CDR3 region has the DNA TGTGCCAGCAAAACCACCCGGGCTACAGATACGCAGTATTTT. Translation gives CASKTTRATDTQYF.

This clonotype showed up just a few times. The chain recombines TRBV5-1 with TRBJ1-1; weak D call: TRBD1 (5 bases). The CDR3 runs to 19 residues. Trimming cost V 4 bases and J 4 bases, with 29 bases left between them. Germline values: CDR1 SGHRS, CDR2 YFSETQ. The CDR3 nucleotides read TGCGCCAGCAGCCCAAGAAGTCGTGACCGGACATCTGGGGGCACTGAAGCTTTCTTT. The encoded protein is CASSPRSRDRTSGGTEAFF.

Here the CDR3 DNA reads TGCGCCAGCAGGCGGGCTTCTGGACAGGGCGGACCTGACAACTATGGCTACACCTTC. It yields the protein CASRRASGQGGPDNYGYTF. This sequence joins TRBV5-1 and TRBJ1-2, with 8 positions matching TRBD1. The CDR3 loop spans 19 amino acids. Trimming took 5 bases from V and 2 from J; bases not matched to a gene: 20. The V gene's germline CDR1 is SGHRS and CDR2 YFSETQ.